This is a list of T cell receptor beta chains from one sample in a study of blood T cell repertoires in COVID-19. Clones were read by immunoSEQ multiplex PCR, and TCRdb kept only the in-frame ones, dropping some. This table has a few hundred thousand clones, about 86% appearing once. Material for sequencing was peripheral blood. The receptors stem from a man of 80 years or more with acute or convalescent COVID-19. Both conserved end residues are part of each CDR3. A D gene is named only where the DNA matches it firmly. The size of a clone is reported for some rows only, either as once, few or many, or as a class for expanded clones.

size	V	J	D	CDR3	DNA
.	TRBV2	TRBJ1-4	TRBD1	CASSSPGQANEKLFF	TGTGCCAGCAGTTCCCCGGGACAGGCTAATGAAAAACTGTTTTTT
.	TRBV12-3/TRBV12-4	TRBJ2-2	.	CASSLGATGELFF	TGTGCCAGCAGTTTAGGGGCCACCGGGGAGCTGTTTTTT
.	TRBV19	TRBJ1-6	.	CASSILRADSSPPPLHF	TGTGCCAGTAGTATTCTGCGTGCGGACAGTTCTCCGCCACCCCTCCACTTT
.	TRBV16	TRBJ1-2	.	CASSPSGVAGGYTF	TGTGCCAGCAGCCCGAGCGGAGTCGCTGGGGGCTACACCTTC
few	TRBV15	TRBJ1-2	TRBD1	CATRRDRGLYGYTF	TGTGCCACCAGGAGAGACAGGGGGCTATATGGCTACACCTTC
.	TRBV5-4	TRBJ1-2	.	CASSFVTGTTLGYTF	TGTGCCAGCAGCTTTGTGACTGGGACAACACTTGGCTACACCTTC
.	TRBV9	TRBJ1-2	TRBD1	CASSVGTGAYGYTF	TGTGCCAGCAGCGTTGGGACAGGGGCTTACGGCTACACCTTC
once	TRBV6-2/TRBV6-3	TRBJ2-1	TRBD2	CASSSTSGRNNEQFF	TGTGCCAGCAGTTCTACTAGCGGGAGGAACAATGAGCAGTTCTTC
.	TRBV19	TRBJ1-6	.	CASRSIQGFYNSPLHF	TGTGCCAGTAGATCTATACAGGGATTCTATAATTCACCCCTCCACTTT
.	TRBV7-8	TRBJ2-1	.	CASRSSELVTNEQFF	TGTGCCAGCAGGTCCTCGGAACTAGTCACCAATGAGCAGTTCTTC
.	TRBV29-1	TRBJ2-5	.	CSVALYQETQYF	TGCAGCGTTGCGTTGTACCAAGAGACCCAGTACTTC
.	TRBV12-3/TRBV12-4	TRBJ1-6	TRBD1	CASSGQVPPLHF	TGTGCCAGCAGCGGACAGGTTCCACCCCTCCACTTT
.	TRBV6-2/TRBV6-3	TRBJ1-1	TRBD1	CASSPWGQGAAEAFF	TGTGCCAGCAGTCCCTGGGGACAGGGGGCCGCTGAAGCTTTCTTT
.	TRBV6-4	TRBJ2-1	.	CASSDEALSSYNEQFF	TGTGCCAGCAGTGACGAGGCTTTAAGCTCCTACAATGAGCAGTTCTTC